These T cell receptor beta chains were read from a single sample in a study of molecular identifiers for immune sequencing clone quantification. TCRdb reanalysed the PCR reads using MiXCR and keeps one entry per CDR3 protein. The table shows roughly 630,000 distinct CDR3 sequences, with about 25% occurring only once. Sequencing used naive CD8+ T cells from blood, with Jurkat cell RNA spiked in. These receptors all come from a human donor in good health. Some libraries in this study had Jurkat cell RNA spiked in. CDR3s include the opening cysteine and the closing phenylalanine or tryptophan. D genes are given only for firm matches. Size is stated for part of the rows, as once, few or many counts, or as a class when the clone is expanded.

clone_size,d_call,j_call,v_call,cdr3_nt,cdr3_aa
many,TRBD2,TRBJ2-3,TRBV29-1,TGCAGCGTCCTGGGACTAGCGGGAGATGTGGGCCTCACAGATACGCAGTATTTT,CSVLGLAGDVGLTDTQYF
few,TRBD1,TRBJ1-5,TRBV5-4,TGTGCCAGCAGCGCATCCCCAGGGGGGGGGAATCAGCCCCAGCATTTT,CASSASPGGGNQPQHF
NA,NA,TRBJ1-5,TRBV24-1,TGTGCCACCAGTGATTCCCTTGACAAATTCGGCAATCAGCCCCAGCATTTT,CATSDSLDKFGNQPQHF
many,NA,TRBJ2-3,TRBV7-9,TGTGCCAGCAGCTTAGGGCAGGGGTATGCAGATACGCAGTATTTT,CASSLGQGYADTQYF
NA,NA,TRBJ2-7,TRBV29-1,TGCAGCGCTGCTGGCGGGAACTCCTACGAGCAATACTTC,CSAAGGNSYEQYF
NA,NA,TRBJ1-6,TRBV27,TGTGCCAGCAGTTTTACCGGGGCAGGTAAATCACCCCTCCACTTT,CASSFTGAGKSPLHF
NA,TRBD2,TRBJ2-2,TRBV6-5,TGTGCCAGCAGTTACTCGGTCAGCTTAGCGGGGAACACCGGGGAGCTGTTTTTT,CASSYSVSLAGNTGELFF
many,NA,TRBJ2-7,TRBV20-1,TGCAGTGCTAGACACCGGGGGGCGGGAGCTCCCTACGAGCAGTACTTC,CSARHRGAGAPYEQYF
NA,NA,TRBJ2-7,TRBV29-1,TGCAGCGTTGGGACAGCTCGAAGGTACGAGCATTACTTC,CSVGTARRYEHYF
few,NA,TRBJ2-1,TRBV29-1,TGCAGCGTTGTGACCAATGAGCAGTTCTTC,CSVVTNEQFF
NA,TRBD1,TRBJ2-7,TRBV4-3,TGCGCCAGCAGCCAAGAAGGAGAGACAGGGGGGTACCACGAGCAGTACTTC,CASSQEGETGGYHEQYF
few,NA,TRBJ2-6,TRBV19,TGTGCCACGAATCACGGATCTGGGGCCAACGTCCTGACTTTC,CATNHGSGANVLTF
few,NA,TRBJ2-3,TRBV4-1,TGCGCCAGCAGCGAAGGACAGACTAGCACAGATACGCAGTATTTT,CASSEGQTSTDTQYF
many,NA,TRBJ1-4,TRBV7-9,TGTGCCAGCAGCTCAACCTCTGCGGGGGATAATGAAAAACTGTTTTTT,CASSSTSAGDNEKLFF
NA,NA,TRBJ1-2,TRBV6-6,TGTGCCAACAGTTACTCGATGGAGGGGCGCAATAACTATGGCTACACCTTC,CANSYSMEGRNNYGYTF
many,NA,TRBJ2-2,TRBV3-1,TGTGCCAGCAGCCGATACACCGGGGAGCTGTTTTTT,CASSRYTGELFF
NA,TRBD1,TRBJ2-7,TRBV7-9,TGTGCCAGCAGCCAAACAGGGGATAGAGTGTACGAGCAGTACTTC,CASSQTGDRVYEQYF
many,NA,TRBJ2-4,TRBV7-6,TGTGCCAGCAGCTCACGGCCCGGTGACATTCAGTACTTC,CASSSRPGDIQYF
NA,NA,TRBJ2-7,TRBV18,TGTGCCAGCTCACCTAATTCGGGACCAATCTACGAGCAGTACTTC,CASSPNSGPIYEQYF
NA,TRBD2,TRBJ2-5,TRBV30,TGTGCACATCTAGCGGGAGTCGGAGAGACCCAGTACTTC,CAHLAGVGETQYF
many,NA,TRBJ1-1,TRBV5-5,TGTGCCAGCAGCCCGGCGCTCCTGGGATTTCTGAACACTGGCGCTTTCTTT,CASSPALLGFLNTGAFF
NA,NA,TRBJ2-1,TRBV6-5,TGTGCCAGCAGTTTTGCCACTCAGAGTGAGCAGTTCTTC,CASSFATQSEQFF
NA,TRBD2,TRBJ2-3,TRBV13,TGTGCCAGCAGCCCGCGGGGGGCTCACAGCACAGCTACGCAGTATTTT,CASSPRGAHSTATQYF
once,NA,TRBJ2-5,TRBV27,TGTGCCAGCAGTTTATTCTCGGACGGGGAGACCCAGTACTTC,CASSLFSDGETQYF
NA,NA,TRBJ2-3,TRBV28,TGTGCCAGCGCCAGGGGCGGCGCAGATACGCAGTATTTT,CASARGGADTQYF
NA,NA,TRBJ2-7,TRBV6-2/TRBV6-3,TGTGCCAGCAGTTACTCGTTTCAGGGGATTCCGTACTACGAGCAGTACTTC,CASSYSFQGIPYYEQYF